These 21 T cell receptor beta chains share one sample of origin, sequenced in a study of post-analysis software for immune sequencing data. General study points: About 5 TRBV segments were more frequent in patients than controls; TRBV5-6, TRBV5-1 and TRBV20-1 belonged to this group.

Their antigens are not known. Unique molecular identifiers tagged the TCR beta cDNA libraries. TCRdb independently ran MiXCR on the PCR reads; one entry per CDR3 protein. The data show about 460,000 distinct CDR3 sequences, around 40% seen once. The sample comprised blood. The receptors were gathered from a girl under 18 with multiple sclerosis.

The V gene is TRBV4-2, the J gene TRBJ1-2; 7 bases match TRBD1. The germline CDR1 and CDR2 sequences are LGHNA and YNFKEQ. This CDR3 spans 17 amino acids. Trimming cost V 0 bases and J 0 bases; bases outside gene matches: 7. The CDR3 protein is CASSQDSGQEANYGYTF. The CDR3 bases are TGTGCCAGCAGCCAAGATTCAGGACAGGAAGCTAACTATGGCTACACCTTC.

This clonotype was counted only a few times. The chain uses TRBV5-1 and TRBJ2-1, with 7 positions matching TRBD2. The V and J ends lost 4 bases and 0 bases, in that order; junction bases with no gene match: 13. The CDR3 length is 18 residues. Germline CDR1 and CDR2: SGHRS and YFSETQ. The CDR3 nucleotides are TGCGCCAGCAGCCTAACCCCGGGGGGACGGAGCTCCTACAATGAGCAGTTCTTC. Protein sequence: CASSLTPGGRSSYNEQFF.

This chain uses TRBV20-1 with TRBJ1-1; D gene uncertain. This CDR3 is built from 9 residues. Per the germline V gene, CDR1 is DFQATT and CDR2 is SNEGSKA (reference sequence). Trimming removed 4 bases at V and 3 bases at J, with 0 bases between. CDR3 nucleotides: TGCAGTGCTAACACTGAAGCTTTCTTT. This gives the protein CSANTEAFF.

About this clonotype itself: Its ends do not fully match the called genes, so a read error is possible. The V and J genes are TRBV12-3 or TRBV12-4 and TRBJ2-3, with TRBD2 identical over 11 bases. CDR3 length: 15 amino acids. The CDR3 DNA is TGTGCCAGCAGTCCCCCTAGCGGGAGGACAGATGCGCAGTATTTT. It codes for CASSPPSGRTDAQYF.

This clonotype occurred a few times. The chain uses TRBV30 and TRBJ2-7; D is possibly TRBD1 (6 bases). V lost 4 bases and J lost 2, with 12 bases in between. The CDR3 covers 13 residues. Germline lookup yields CDR1 GTSNPN and CDR2 SVGIG (reference sequence). CDR3 amino acids: CAWIKTGPYEQYF. The CDR3 nucleotides read TGTGCCTGGATTAAGACAGGCCCCTACGAGCAGTACTTC.

With regard to this clonotype: Compared with germline, one end of the junction differs, possibly owing to a read error. The chain is built from TRBV6-2 or TRBV6-3 and TRBJ2-1; the D is unclear. The CDR3 length is 13 residues. Per germline, CDR1 MNHEY and CDR2 SVGEGT. The chain's CDR3 is CTSSYNSYNEQFF. The DNA of the CDR3 is TGTACCAGCAGTTACAACTCCTACAATGAGCAGTTCTTC.

This clonotype has a handful of counts. The chain joins TRBV28 to TRBJ2-1; D remains ambiguous. Germline V lookup: CDR1 MDHEN, CDR2 SYDVKM. V lost 3 bases to trimming and J lost 8 bases, with 2 bases between them. This CDR3 region has 10 residues. The DNA for the CDR3 is TGTGCCAGCAGTTTGCATGAGCAGTTCTTC. Translating it yields CASSLHEQFF.

This chain connects TRBV18 to TRBJ2-7; 8 bases map to TRBD2. The CDR3 runs 15 residues. V was clipped by 2 bases and J by 10 bases; unmatched bases: 13. From germline, CDR1 is KGHSH and CDR2 LQKENI. The CDR3 reads CASSPTLAGTLHQYF. CDR3 in DNA: TGTGCCAGCTCACCAACATTAGCGGGAACCCTCCATCAGTACTTC.

J is TRBJ1-5 and V is TRBV6-5; D is possibly TRBD1 (6 bases). Trimming took off 7 bases at V and 4 bases at J, with 17 bases between the two ends. Looked up from germline, CDR1 is MNHEY and CDR2 is SVGAGI. CDR3 length equals 15 residues. The CDR3 here is CASTPDGGSNQPQHF. DNA for the CDR3: TGTGCCAGCACTCCAGACGGGGGCTCGAATCAGCCCCAGCATTTT.

The chain couples TRBV29-1 to TRBJ2-5; 9 positions agree with TRBD2. The CDR3 runs to 14 residues. In germline, CDR1 is SQVTM, CDR2 ANQGSEA. V trimming: 3 bases; J trimming: 6 bases; junction bases outside the gene matches: 8. The CDR3 protein is CSVDGVAGEKTQYF. The CDR3 nucleotides are TGCAGCGTTGATGGAGTAGCGGGAGAAAAGACCCAGTACTTC.

This clonotype was counted a few times. The CDR3 coding sequence is TGTGCCAGCAGTTTATACACAGGCTCTGGGGCCAACGTCCTGACTTTC. Protein sequence: CASSLYTGSGANVLTF. This sequence joins TRBV27 and TRBJ2-6; tentative D call: TRBD1 (5 bases). CDR1 and CDR2 (germline): MNHEY, SMNVEV (reference sequence). The CDR3 is made up of 16 amino acids. The V gene lost 1 base and the J gene lost 0 bases, with 7 bases spanning the gap.

The gene calls are TRBV7-9 and TRBJ2-3; 7 bases align to TRBD1. Germline-derived CDR1 and CDR2 are SEHNR and FQNEAQ (reference sequence). V was pared by 1 base and J by 5 bases, with 3 bases of the junction left unmatched. The CDR3 has 14 amino acids. The CDR3 loop reads CASSLGTGEDTQYF. The CDR3 DNA sequence: TGTGCCAGCAGCTTAGGCACAGGGGAAGATACGCAGTATTTT.

This chain uses TRBV29-1 with TRBJ2-3, with 7 nucleotides matching TRBD1. This CDR3 has 14 residues. V shed 4 bases, J shed 6 bases, and the junction held 10 bases outside the gene matches. CDR1 and CDR2 (germline): SQVTM, ANQGSEA. The CDR3 sequence is CSVGMPGGWDTQYF. The DNA for the CDR3 is TGCAGCGTTGGGATGCCAGGGGGATGGGATACGCAGTATTTT.

The CDR3 reads CSASGTSESNEQFF. The CDR3 region has the DNA TGCAGTGCTTCCGGGACTAGCGAGAGTAATGAGCAGTTCTTC. This chain connects TRBV20-1 to TRBJ2-1; 10 bases fit TRBD2. Trimming at V came to 5 bases and at J to 7 bases, leaving 8 bases not matched to a gene. Germline V gives CDR1 DFQATT, CDR2 SNEGSKA (reference sequence). This CDR3 region has 14 residues.

The V gene is TRBV9, the J gene TRBJ2-1; D possibly matches TRBD1 or TRBD2 (5 bases each). Trimming removed 2 bases at V and 7 bases at J, with 16 bases between. The CDR3 is 15 residues long. Germline values: CDR1 SGDLS, CDR2 YYNGEE. This CDR3 reads CASSVLGESRNEQFF. The CDR3 nucleotides are TGTGCCAGCAGCGTGCTGGGGGAGAGCAGGAATGAGCAGTTCTTC.

The chain is built from TRBV29-1 and TRBJ1-1; possible D gene TRBD1, 6 bases. Trimming cost V 7 bases and J 1 base, with 13 bases left between them. The CDR3 has 13 amino acids. The germline V gene encodes CDR1 SQVTM and CDR2 ANQGSEA. Here the CDR3 reads CSAEGGGNTEAFF. CDR3 nucleotides: TGCAGCGCGGAGGGGGGCGGGAACACTGAAGCTTTCTTT.

The table lists this clonotype with a few counts. The rearrangement uses TRBV11-2 and TRBJ2-7, with a weak D call TRBD1 (6 bases). Trimming shortened V by 2 bases and J by 2 bases, and 10 bases separated the two germline ends. CDR1 and CDR2 from the germline V gene are SGHAT and FQNNGV. This CDR3 spans 14 amino acids. The CDR3, as DNA: TGTGCCAGCAGCTTAAGACAGGAACCCTACGAGCAGTACTTC. It encodes CASSLRQEPYEQYF.

There are a few counts of this clonotype. This rearrangement joins TRBV29-1 to TRBJ2-1; perhaps TRBD2 as D (6 bases). Germline V gene lookup returns CDR1 SQVTM and CDR2 ANQGSEA. The CDR3 is made up of 16 amino acids. The V end was cut by 1 base, the J end by 9 bases, with 22 bases between. The CDR3 DNA reads TGCAGCGTTGAAGGCCTGAGGACGGGAGCATACGGTGAGCAGTTCTTC. Translating gives CSVEGLRTGAYGEQFF.

In DNA form, the CDR3 reads TGCGCCAGCAGCTTAACAGGGGAACCGTATAGCAATCAGCCCCAGCATTTT. Translating it yields CASSLTGEPYSNQPQHF. The rearrangement links TRBV5-1 to TRBJ1-5, with 7 bases that match TRBD1. CDR1 SGHRS and CDR2 YFSETQ come from the germline V gene. Trimming cost V 2 bases and J 0 bases; bases outside gene matches: 8. This CDR3 contains 17 residues.

The chain combines TRBV6-2 or TRBV6-3 with TRBJ2-1, with 9 nucleotides matching TRBD2. The CDR3 has 12 residues. CDR1 and CDR2 (germline): MNHEY, SVGEGT. Trimming removed 8 bases from V and 6 bases from J; junction bases left unmatched: 2. CDR3 DNA: TGTGCCAGCTCAGCGGGGGGCAATGAGCAGTTCTTC. Translated: CASSAGGNEQFF.

This clonotype showed up just once. The chain has TRBV7-3 and TRBJ2-3; D call uncertain. CDR3 size: 14 residues. Germline CDR1 SGHTA, CDR2 FQGTGA. The V end lost 0 bases, the J end lost 4 bases, and 8 bases lay between the germline ends. CDR3 amino acids: CASSLTAGPDTQYF. The CDR3 DNA follows: TGTGCCAGCAGCTTAACGGCAGGCCCAGATACGCAGTATTTT.